The 16 T cell receptor beta chains below were found in one sample sequenced in a study of technical replicates of blood from a few donors. Generated by immunoSEQ multiplex PCR, the TCRdb table keeps only in-frame clones and is missing some. The repertoire holds some 73,000 clones, with around nine tenths as singletons. Source material: PBMCs. These TCRs come from a human donor in good health. Some clones in this sample may be carry-over from other donors' samples.

This sequence joins TRBV5-1 and TRBJ2-5; D perhaps matches TRBD1 (5 bases). V gave up 2 bases and J gave up 4 bases, with 12 bases separating them. Germline V gene data show CDR1 as SGHRS and CDR2 as YFSETQ. The CDR3 totals 14 residues. CDR3 sequence: CASSLRRVGETQYF. Written as DNA, the CDR3 is TGCGCCAGCAGCTTACGCAGGGTGGGAGAGACCCAGTACTTC.

The chain combines TRBV21-1 with TRBJ1-6; the D call TRBD1 from the table was never checked on the DNA. TRBV21-1 corresponds to a pseudogene. CDR3 length: 15 residues. DNA of the CDR3: TGTGCCAGCAGCCCACTAACAGGGGCGGAATCACCCCTCCACTTT. Amino acids: CASSPLTGAESPLHF.

The chain carries TRBV7-9 and TRBJ2-1; TRBD2 might be the D (5 bases). Trimming left V 0 bases short and J 6 bases short, with 9 bases between. CDR1 and CDR2 (germline): SEHNR, FQNEAQ (reference sequence). CDR3 length: 14 residues. The CDR3 region is CASSLASGSNEQFF. DNA for the CDR3: TGTGCCAGCAGCTTAGCCAGCGGTAGCAATGAGCAGTTCTTC.

This sequence joins TRBV19 and TRBJ1-4; D remains ambiguous. CDR1 LNHDA and CDR2 SQIVND come from the germline V gene (reference sequence). The ends were cut back, 6 bases at V and 0 bases at J, with 5 bases in the middle. This CDR3 is built from 13 residues. CDR3 region: CASRTATNEKLFF. CDR3 DNA: TGTGCCAGTAGAACAGCAACTAATGAAAAACTGTTTTTT.

This CDR3 is CSVRKSQETQYF. CDR3 DNA: TGCAGCGTCCGTAAATCTCAAGAGACCCAGTACTTC. The chain uses TRBV29-1 and TRBJ2-5; D gene ambiguous. Germline CDR1 and CDR2: SQVTM and ANQGSEA. The V and J ends lost 6 bases and 2 bases respectively, with 10 bases between them. The CDR3 is made up of 12 amino acids.

This chain joins TRBV7-2 and TRBJ1-2, with 11 nucleotides matching TRBD1. Germline CDR1 SGHTA, CDR2 FQGNSA. The CDR3 consists of 16 residues. With V trimmed by 1 base and J by 5 bases, 6 bases remained unmatched. CDR3 region: CASSLGTGGAGYGYTF. The CDR3 DNA sequence: TGTGCCAGCAGCTTAGGGACAGGGGGCGCCGGATATGGCTACACCTTC.

This clone occurred once. V is TRBV9 and J is TRBJ2-7, with 9 nucleotides matching TRBD1. CDR3 length: 16 amino acids. The V segment lost 0 bases and the J segment 3 bases; nucleotides outside the gene matches: 7. Germline CDR1 is SGDLS and CDR2 is YYNGEE. This chain's CDR3 is CASSVGETGGRYEQYF. The CDR3 nucleotides read TGTGCCAGCAGCGTAGGAGAAACAGGGGGCCGCTACGAGCAGTACTTC.

This clone was counted only a few times. J is TRBJ1-2 and V is TRBV4-3; weak D call: TRBD1 (5 bases). With 0 bases removed from V and 4 bases from J, the gap between germline ends came to 12 bases. Germline CDR1 is LGHNA and CDR2 is YSLEER. The CDR3 is 15 amino acids. Here the CDR3 DNA reads TGCGCCAGCAGCCAAGATACAGGAGAATCCTATGGCTACACCTTC. Amino acid sequence: CASSQDTGESYGYTF.

V gene TRBV30 combines with J gene TRBJ2-3; 11 nucleotides line up with TRBD1. The V segment lost 5 bases and the J segment 3 bases; nucleotides outside the gene matches: 4. Germline lookup yields CDR1 GTSNPN and CDR2 SVGIG (reference sequence). The CDR3 contains 14 residues. This chain's CDR3 is CAWLDRGRTDTQYF. DNA of the CDR3: TGTGCCTGGTTGGACAGGGGGCGGACAGATACGCAGTATTTT.

The chain uses TRBV4-2 and TRBJ1-6; D is ambiguous. The CDR3 loop spans 14 amino acids. The V end lost 2 bases, the J end lost 10 bases, and 12 bases lay between the germline ends. Germline loops: CDR1 LGHNA, CDR2 YNFKEQ. CDR3 residues: CASSQMSEGSPLHF. CDR3 coding DNA: TGTGCCAGCAGCCAAATGAGTGAGGGATCACCCCTCCACTTT.

This clone was counted a single time. This sequence joins TRBV30 and TRBJ2-3; no reliable D call. CDR3 length: 14 amino acids. Germline V lookup: CDR1 GTSNPN, CDR2 SVGIG (reference sequence). V lost 1 base and J lost 1, with 9 bases in between. The CDR3 nucleotides are TGTGCCTGGAGTGGCCTAATCCGCACAGATACGCAGTATTTT. Its protein product is CAWSGLIRTDTQYF.

The chain employs TRBV2 and TRBJ1-2, with D possibly TRBD1 on 6 matching bases. The CDR3 contains 14 residues. Germline V CDR1 and CDR2: SNHLY, FYNNEI. Deletions cut 9 bases from V and 0 bases from J, with 14 bases between. CDR3: CASKDRQTNYGYTF. The CDR3 nucleotides are TGTGCCAGTAAGGACAGACAAACTAACTATGGCTACACCTTC.

The chain uses TRBV4-2 and TRBJ2-5, with 9 bases matching TRBD2. Germline V lookup: CDR1 LGHNA, CDR2 YNFKEQ. J gave up 2 bases and V 1 base, and 8 bases lay outside the gene matches. The CDR3 is made up of 17 amino acids. CDR3 loop: CASSQVSASGDQETQYF. The CDR3 nucleotides are TGTGCCAGCAGCCAAGTTTCGGCTAGCGGGGATCAAGAGACCCAGTACTTC.

This chain joins TRBV6-5 and TRBJ1-1, with 8 bases matching TRBD1. J gave up 2 bases and V 5 bases, and 7 bases lay outside the gene matches. Per germline, CDR1 MNHEY and CDR2 SVGAGI. The CDR3 totals 15 residues. In DNA, the CDR3 is TGTGCCAGCAGTACCGGACAGGGCCGAAACACTGAAGCTTTCTTT. Amino acids: CASSTGQGRNTEAFF.

This clone has a handful of counts. A read error is the likely source, as a far larger clone sits one nucleotide away. Other DNA sequences of this sample code for an identical CDR3. V usage is TRBV5-1 and J usage is TRBJ1-1, with TRBD1 matching 8 bases. The V and J ends lost 0 bases and 3 bases, in that order; junction bases with no gene match: 1. CDR1 and CDR2 from the germline V gene are SGHRS and YFSETQ. CDR3 length: 14 residues. The CDR3 reads CASSLAGGYTEAFF. The CDR3 DNA reads TGCGCCAGCAGCTTGGCAGGGGGCTACACTGAAGCTTTCTTT.

This clone was detected only a few times. The chain combines TRBV19 with TRBJ2-7, with 8 bases lining up with TRBD2. Germline V gene sequence: CDR1 LNHDA, CDR2 SQIVND (reference sequence). The V and J ends lost 6 bases and 2 bases, in that order; junction bases with no gene match: 6. This CDR3 is 14 amino acids long. The CDR3 spells CASRASGGTYEQYF. DNA of the CDR3: TGTGCCAGTAGGGCAAGCGGGGGCACCTACGAGCAGTACTTC.